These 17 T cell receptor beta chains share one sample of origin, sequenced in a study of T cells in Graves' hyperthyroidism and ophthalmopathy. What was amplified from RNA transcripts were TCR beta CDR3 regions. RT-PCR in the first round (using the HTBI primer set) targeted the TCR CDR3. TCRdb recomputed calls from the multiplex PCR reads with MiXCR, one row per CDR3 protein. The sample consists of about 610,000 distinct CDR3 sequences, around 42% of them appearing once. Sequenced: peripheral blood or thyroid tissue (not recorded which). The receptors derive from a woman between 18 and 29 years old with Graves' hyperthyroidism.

CDR3 in DNA: TGCAGCGTTGGGAGGGCCGGGCCCGTAGATACGCAGTATTTT. It specifies CSVGRAGPVDTQYF. V gene TRBV29-1 combines with J gene TRBJ2-3; a possible D gene is TRBD2 (6 bases). The CDR3 extends over 14 amino acids. Trimming left V 4 bases short and J 5 bases short, with 16 bases between. Germline V gene sequence: CDR1 SQVTM, CDR2 ANQGSEA.

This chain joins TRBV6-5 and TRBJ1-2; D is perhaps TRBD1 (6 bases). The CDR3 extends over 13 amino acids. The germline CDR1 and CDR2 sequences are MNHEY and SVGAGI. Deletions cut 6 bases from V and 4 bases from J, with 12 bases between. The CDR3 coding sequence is TGTGCCAGCAGCCTTAAGGGGGGCTATGGCTACACCTTC. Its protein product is CASSLKGGYGYTF.

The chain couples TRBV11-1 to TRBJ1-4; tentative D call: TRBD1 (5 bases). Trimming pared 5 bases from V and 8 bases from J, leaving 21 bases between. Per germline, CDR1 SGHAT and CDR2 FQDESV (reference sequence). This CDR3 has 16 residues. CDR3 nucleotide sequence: TGTGCCAGCAGCCACATCCACAGGCCCTCGTGGGAAAAACTGTTTTTT. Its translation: CASSHIHRPSWEKLFF.

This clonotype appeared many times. CDR3 sequence reads: CASSLGRATAYEQYF. CDR3 nucleotide sequence: TGTGCCAGCAGTTTAGGGAGGGCCACCGCCTACGAGCAGTACTTC. The chain carries TRBV12-3 or TRBV12-4 and TRBJ2-7; D is possibly TRBD2 (6 bases). The V end was cut by 1 base, the J end by 2 bases, with 12 bases between. The CDR3 runs 15 residues.

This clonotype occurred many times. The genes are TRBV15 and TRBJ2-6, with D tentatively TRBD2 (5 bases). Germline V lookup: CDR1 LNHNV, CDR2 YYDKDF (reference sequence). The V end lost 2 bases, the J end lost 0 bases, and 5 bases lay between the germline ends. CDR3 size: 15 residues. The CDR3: CATSRRGSGANVLTF. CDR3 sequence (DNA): TGTGCCACCAGCAGACGGGGCTCTGGGGCCAACGTCCTGACTTTC.

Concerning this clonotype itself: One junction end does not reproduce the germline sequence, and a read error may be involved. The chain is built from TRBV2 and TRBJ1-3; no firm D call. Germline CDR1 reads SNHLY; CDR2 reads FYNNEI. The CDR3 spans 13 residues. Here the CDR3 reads CASRAEAGSTIYF. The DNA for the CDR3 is TGTGCCAGCAGGGCCGAGGCTGGAAGCACCATATATTTT.

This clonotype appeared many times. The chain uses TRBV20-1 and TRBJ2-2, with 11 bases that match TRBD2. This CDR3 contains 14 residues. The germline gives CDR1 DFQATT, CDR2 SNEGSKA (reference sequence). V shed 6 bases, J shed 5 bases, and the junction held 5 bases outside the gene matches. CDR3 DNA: TGCAGTGCCCGTAGCGGGAGGGATACCGGGGAGCTGTTTTTT. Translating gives CSARSGRDTGELFF.

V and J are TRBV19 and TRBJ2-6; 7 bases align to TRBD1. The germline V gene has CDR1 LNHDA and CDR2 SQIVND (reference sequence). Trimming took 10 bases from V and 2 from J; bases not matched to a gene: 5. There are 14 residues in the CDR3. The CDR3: CATGTGAGANVLTF. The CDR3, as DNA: TGTGCCACCGGAACAGGGGCTGGGGCCAACGTCCTGACTTTC.

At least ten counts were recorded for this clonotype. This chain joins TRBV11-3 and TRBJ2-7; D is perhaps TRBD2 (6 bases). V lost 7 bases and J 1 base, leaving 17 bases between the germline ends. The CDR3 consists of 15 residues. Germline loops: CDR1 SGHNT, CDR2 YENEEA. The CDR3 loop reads CASNKGRIGSYEQYF. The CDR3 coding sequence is TGTGCCAGCAATAAAGGGAGGATTGGTTCCTACGAGCAGTACTTC. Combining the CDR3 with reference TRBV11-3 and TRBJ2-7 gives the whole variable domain EAGVVQSPRYKIIEKKQPVAFWCNPISGHNTLYWYLQNLGQGPELLIRYENEEAVDDSQLPKDRFSAERLKGVDSTLKIQPAELGDSAVYLCASNKGRIGSYEQYFGPGTRLTVT.

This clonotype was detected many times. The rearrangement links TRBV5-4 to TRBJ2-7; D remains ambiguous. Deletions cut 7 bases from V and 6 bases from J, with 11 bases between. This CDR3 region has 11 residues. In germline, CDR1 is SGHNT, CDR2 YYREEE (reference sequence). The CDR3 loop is CASPGSSEQYF. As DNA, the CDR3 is TGTGCCAGCCCCGGTAGCTCCGAGCAGTACTTC.

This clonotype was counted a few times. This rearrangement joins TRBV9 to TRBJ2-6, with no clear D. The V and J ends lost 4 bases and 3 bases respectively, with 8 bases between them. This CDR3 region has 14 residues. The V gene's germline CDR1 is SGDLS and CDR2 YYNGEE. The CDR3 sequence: CASSPSLGANVLTF. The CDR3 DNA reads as TGTGCCAGCAGCCCGTCGCTTGGGGCCAACGTCCTGACTTTC.

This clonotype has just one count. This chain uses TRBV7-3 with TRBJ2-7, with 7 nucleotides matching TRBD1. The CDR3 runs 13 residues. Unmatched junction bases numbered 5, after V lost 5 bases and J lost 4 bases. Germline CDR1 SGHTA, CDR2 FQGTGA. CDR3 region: CASSPMTGYEQYF. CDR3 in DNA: TGTGCCAGCAGCCCGATGACAGGGTACGAGCAGTACTTC.

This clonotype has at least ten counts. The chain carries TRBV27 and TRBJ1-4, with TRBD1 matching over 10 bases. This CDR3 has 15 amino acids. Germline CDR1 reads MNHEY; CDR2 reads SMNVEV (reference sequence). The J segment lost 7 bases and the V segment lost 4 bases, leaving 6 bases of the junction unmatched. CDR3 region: CASSSDRGQIEKLFF. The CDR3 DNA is TGTGCCAGCAGTTCCGACAGGGGGCAGATTGAAAAACTGTTTTTT.

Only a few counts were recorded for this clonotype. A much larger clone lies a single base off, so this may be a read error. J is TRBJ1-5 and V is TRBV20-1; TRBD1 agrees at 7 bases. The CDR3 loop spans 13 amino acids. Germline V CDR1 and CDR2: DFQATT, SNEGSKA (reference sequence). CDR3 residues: CSAGDRENQPQHF. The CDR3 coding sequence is TGCAGTGCTGGAGACAGGGAGAATCAGCCCCAGCATTTT.

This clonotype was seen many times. CDR3 sequence (DNA): TGCAGTGCTAGAGATCTGCGGGAGGTTGCCAACGAGCAGTACTTC. Its translation: CSARDLREVANEQYF. The rearrangement joins TRBV20-1 to TRBJ2-7; 8 nucleotides line up with TRBD2. Looked up from germline, CDR1 is DFQATT and CDR2 is SNEGSKA (reference sequence). V shed 0 bases, J shed 5 bases, and the junction held 9 bases outside the gene matches. The CDR3 contains 15 residues.

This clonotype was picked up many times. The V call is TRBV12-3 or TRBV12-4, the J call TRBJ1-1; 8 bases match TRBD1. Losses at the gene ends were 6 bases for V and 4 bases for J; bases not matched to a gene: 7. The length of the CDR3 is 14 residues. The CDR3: CASSRRQGSTEAFF. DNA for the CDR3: TGTGCCAGCAGCCGCCGACAGGGGAGCACTGAAGCTTTCTTT.

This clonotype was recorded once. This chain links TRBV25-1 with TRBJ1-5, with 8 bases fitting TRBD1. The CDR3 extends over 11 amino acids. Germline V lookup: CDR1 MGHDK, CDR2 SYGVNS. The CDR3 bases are TGTGCAACAGGGGGACGTCAGCCCCAGCATTTT. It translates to CATGGRQPQHF.